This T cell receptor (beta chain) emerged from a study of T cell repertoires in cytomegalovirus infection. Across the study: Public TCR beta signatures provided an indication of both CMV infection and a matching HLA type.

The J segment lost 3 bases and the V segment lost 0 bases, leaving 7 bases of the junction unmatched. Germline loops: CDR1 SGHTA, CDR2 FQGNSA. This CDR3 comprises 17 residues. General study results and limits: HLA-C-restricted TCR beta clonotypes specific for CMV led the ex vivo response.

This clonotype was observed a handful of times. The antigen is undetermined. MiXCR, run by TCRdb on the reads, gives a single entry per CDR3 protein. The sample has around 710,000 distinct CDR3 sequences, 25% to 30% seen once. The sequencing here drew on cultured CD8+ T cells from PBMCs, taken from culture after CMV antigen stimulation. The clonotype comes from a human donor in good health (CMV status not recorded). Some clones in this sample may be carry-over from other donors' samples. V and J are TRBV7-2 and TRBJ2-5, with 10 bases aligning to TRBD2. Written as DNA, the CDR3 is TGTGCCAGCAGCTTAGCTAGCGGGGGGCCCCCCGAAGAGACCCAGTACTTC. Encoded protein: CASSLASGGPPEETQYF.